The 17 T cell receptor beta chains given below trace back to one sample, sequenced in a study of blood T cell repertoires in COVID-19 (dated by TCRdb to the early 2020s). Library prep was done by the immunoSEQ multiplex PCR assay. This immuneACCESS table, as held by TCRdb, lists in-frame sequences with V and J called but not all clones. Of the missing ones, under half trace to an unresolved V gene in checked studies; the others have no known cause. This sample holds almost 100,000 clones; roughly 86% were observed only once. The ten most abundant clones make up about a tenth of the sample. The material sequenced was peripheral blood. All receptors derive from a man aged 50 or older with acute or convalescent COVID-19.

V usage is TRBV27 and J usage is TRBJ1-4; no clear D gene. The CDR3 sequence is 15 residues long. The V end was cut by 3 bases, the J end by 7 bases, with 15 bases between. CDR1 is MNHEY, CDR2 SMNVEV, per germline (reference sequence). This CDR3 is CASSFASRSSEKLFF. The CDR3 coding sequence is TGTGCCAGCAGTTTTGCCTCGAGATCTAGTGAAAAACTGTTTTTT.

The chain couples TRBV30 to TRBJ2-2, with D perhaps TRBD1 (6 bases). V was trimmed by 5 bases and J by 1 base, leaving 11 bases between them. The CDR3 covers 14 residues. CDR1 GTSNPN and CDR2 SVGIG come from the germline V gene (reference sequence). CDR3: CAWADSRNTGELFF. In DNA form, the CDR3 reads TGTGCCTGGGCGGACAGTAGGAACACCGGGGAGCTGTTTTTT.

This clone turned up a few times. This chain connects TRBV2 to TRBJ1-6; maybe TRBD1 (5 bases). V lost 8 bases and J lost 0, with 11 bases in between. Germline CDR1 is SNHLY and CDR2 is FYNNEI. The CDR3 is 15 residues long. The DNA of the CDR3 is TGTGCCAGCCTCCTCCAGGGCTCCTATAATTCACCCCTCCACTTT. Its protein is CASLLQGSYNSPLHF.

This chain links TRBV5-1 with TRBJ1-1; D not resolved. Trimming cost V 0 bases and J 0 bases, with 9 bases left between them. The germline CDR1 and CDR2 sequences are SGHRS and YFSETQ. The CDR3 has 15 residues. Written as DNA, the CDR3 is TGCGCCAGCAGCTTGGGGCATGGAGTGAACACTGAAGCTTTCTTT. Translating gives CASSLGHGVNTEAFF.

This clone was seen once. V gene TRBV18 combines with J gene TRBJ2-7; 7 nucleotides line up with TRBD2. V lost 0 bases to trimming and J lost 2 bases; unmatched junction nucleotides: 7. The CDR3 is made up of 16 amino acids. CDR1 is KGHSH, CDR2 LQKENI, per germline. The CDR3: CASSPPGGAETYEQYF. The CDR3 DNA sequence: TGTGCCAGCTCACCACCGGGAGGGGCGGAGACCTACGAGCAGTACTTC.

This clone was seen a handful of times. The CDR3 is CASRRDHTHPGAFF. The CDR3 coding sequence is TGTGCCAGCAGGCGGGACCATACCCACCCGGGAGCTTTCTTT. V usage is TRBV7-2 and J usage is TRBJ1-1, with D possibly being TRBD1 (5 bases). Germline V gene lookup returns CDR1 SGHTA and CDR2 FQGNSA. The CDR3 has 14 amino acids. Trimming removed 6 bases from V and 10 bases from J, with 21 bases in between. The whole variable domain, remainder taken from reference TRBV7-2 and TRBJ1-1, is GAGVSQSPSNKVTEKGKDVELRCDPISGHTALYWYRQSLGQGLEFLIYFQGNSAPDKSGLPSDRFSAERTGGSVSTLTIQRTQQEDSAVYLCASRRDHTHPGAFFGQGTRLTVV.

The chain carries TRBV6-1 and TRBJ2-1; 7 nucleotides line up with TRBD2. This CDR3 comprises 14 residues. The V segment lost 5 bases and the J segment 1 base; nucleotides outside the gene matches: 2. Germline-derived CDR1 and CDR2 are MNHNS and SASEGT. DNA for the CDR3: TGTGCCAGCAGTTCCGGGGGGTCCTACAATGAGCAGTTCTTC. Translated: CASSSGGSYNEQFF.

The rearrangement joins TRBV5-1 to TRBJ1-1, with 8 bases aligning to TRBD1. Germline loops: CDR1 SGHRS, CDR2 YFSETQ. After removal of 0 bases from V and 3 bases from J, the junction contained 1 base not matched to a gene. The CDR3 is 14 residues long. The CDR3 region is CASSLDRGDTEAFF. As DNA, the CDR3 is TGCGCCAGCAGCTTGGACAGGGGGGACACTGAAGCTTTCTTT.

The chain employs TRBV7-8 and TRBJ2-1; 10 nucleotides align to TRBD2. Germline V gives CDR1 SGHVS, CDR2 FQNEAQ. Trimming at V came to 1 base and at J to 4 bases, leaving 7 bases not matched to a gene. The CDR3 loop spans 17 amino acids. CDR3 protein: CASSLDFGTSDYNEQFF. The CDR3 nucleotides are TGTGCCAGCAGCTTAGACTTCGGGACTAGCGATTACAATGAGCAGTTCTTC.

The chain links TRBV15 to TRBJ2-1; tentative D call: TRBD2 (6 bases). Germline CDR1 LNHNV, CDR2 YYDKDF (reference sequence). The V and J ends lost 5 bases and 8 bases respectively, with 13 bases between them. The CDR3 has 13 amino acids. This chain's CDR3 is CATSGAWGDEQFF. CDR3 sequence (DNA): TGTGCCACCAGCGGCGCCTGGGGGGATGAGCAGTTCTTC.

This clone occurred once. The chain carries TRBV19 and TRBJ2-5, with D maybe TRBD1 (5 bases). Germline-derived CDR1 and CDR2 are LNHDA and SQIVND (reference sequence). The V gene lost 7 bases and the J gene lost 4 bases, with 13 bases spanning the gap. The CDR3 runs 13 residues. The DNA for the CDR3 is TGTGCCAGTACAGAACAGGTGGGAGAGACCCAGTACTTC. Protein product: CASTEQVGETQYF.

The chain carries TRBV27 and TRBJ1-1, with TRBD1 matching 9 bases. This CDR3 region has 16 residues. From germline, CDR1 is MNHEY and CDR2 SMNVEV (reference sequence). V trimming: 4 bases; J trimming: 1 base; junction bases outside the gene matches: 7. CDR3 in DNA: TGTGCCAGCAGTTCTGGGACAGGGCGAAGGAACACTGAAGCTTTCTTT. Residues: CASSSGTGRRNTEAFF.

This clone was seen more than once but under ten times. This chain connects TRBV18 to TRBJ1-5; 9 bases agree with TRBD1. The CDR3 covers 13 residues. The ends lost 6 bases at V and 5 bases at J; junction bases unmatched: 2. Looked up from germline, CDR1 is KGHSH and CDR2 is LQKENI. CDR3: CASSRDRDQPQHF. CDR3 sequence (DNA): TGTGCCAGCTCCAGGGACAGGGATCAGCCCCAGCATTTT.

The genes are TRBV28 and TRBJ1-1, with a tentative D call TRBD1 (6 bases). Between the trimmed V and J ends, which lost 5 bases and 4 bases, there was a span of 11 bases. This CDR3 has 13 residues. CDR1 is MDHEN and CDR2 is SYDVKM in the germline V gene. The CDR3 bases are TGTGCCAGCAGTAAACGGGACACCACTGAAGCTTTCTTT. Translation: CASSKRDTTEAFF. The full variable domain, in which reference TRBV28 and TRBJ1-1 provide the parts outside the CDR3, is DVKVTQSSRYLVKRTGEKVFLECVQDMDHENMFWYRQDPGLGLRLIYFSYDVKMKEKGDIPEGYSVSREKKERFSLILESASTNQTSMYLCASSKRDTTEAFFGQGTRLTVV.

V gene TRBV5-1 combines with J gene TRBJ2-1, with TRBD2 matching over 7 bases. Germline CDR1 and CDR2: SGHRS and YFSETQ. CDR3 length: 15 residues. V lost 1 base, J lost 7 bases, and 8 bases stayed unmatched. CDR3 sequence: CASSLTLRLANEQFF. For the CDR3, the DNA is TGCGCCAGCAGCTTGACCTTGCGACTAGCAAATGAGCAGTTCTTC. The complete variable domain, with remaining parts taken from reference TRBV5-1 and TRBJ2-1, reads KAGVTQTPRYLIKTRGQQVTLSCSPISGHRSVSWYQQTPGQGLQFLFEYFSETQRNKGNFPGRFSGRQFSNSRSEMNVSTLELGDSALYLCASSLTLRLANEQFFGPGTRLTVL.

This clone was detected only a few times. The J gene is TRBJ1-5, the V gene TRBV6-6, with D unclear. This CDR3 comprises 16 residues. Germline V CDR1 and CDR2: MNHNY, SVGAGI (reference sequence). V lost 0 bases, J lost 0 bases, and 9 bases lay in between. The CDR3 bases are TGTGCCAGCAGTTACTCGAGTCGGGGTAGCAATCAGCCCCAGCATTTT. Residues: CASSYSSRGSNQPQHF.

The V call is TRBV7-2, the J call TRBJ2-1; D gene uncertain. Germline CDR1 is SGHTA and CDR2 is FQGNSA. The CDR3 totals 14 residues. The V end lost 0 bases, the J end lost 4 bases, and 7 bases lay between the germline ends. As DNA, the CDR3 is TGTGCCAGCAGCTTAGCTTCCCCATACAATGAGCAGTTCTTC. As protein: CASSLASPYNEQFF.